These 32 T cell receptor beta chains were sequenced from one sample in a study of persistence of HIV-infected CD4 T cells. The libraries were made with immunoSEQ version 4 in survey mode. The data were produced by immunoSEQ multiplex PCR, yet TCRdb's version contains in-frame clones alone and is incomplete. Of 64,000 or so clones listed, roughly 75% are singletons. The stimulus was an HIV-1 Gag 15-mer peptide pool, around 1.1 ug/peptide/mL. Memory cells lacking CD40L and CD69 with high CD45RO were sorted. Antigens of these TCRs are unknown. The sample consisted of CD4+ T cells sorted from PBMCs after roughly 19-hour stimulation, taken from a patient who received antiretroviral therapy. These receptors came from an adult man with HIV who was CMV-seropositive.

This clone turned up a few times. This rearrangement joins TRBV15 to TRBJ2-2; TRBD1 matches 7 bases. CDR1 LNHNV and CDR2 YYDKDF come from the germline V gene (reference sequence). The CDR3 spans 16 residues. V was pared by 5 bases and J by 1 base, with 7 bases of the junction left unmatched. DNA for the CDR3: TGTGCCACCAGCGGGGGTAGGACAGGGAACACCGGGGAGCTGTTTTTT. Translation gives CATSGGRTGNTGELFF.

This chain connects TRBV19 to TRBJ2-7, with D perhaps matching TRBD1 or TRBD2 (5 bases each). Trimming took off 8 bases at V and 0 bases at J, with 17 bases between the two ends. The CDR3 covers 15 residues. The germline CDR1 and CDR2 sequences are LNHDA and SQIVND (reference sequence). CDR3 DNA sequence: TGTGCCAGTCGGGGACGGGGCATTAGCTCCTACGAGCAGTACTTC. Residues: CASRGRGISSYEQYF.

J is TRBJ2-1 and V is TRBV5-1; the D is unclear. The ends were cut back, 0 bases at V and 2 bases at J, with 9 bases in the middle. Germline CDR1 reads SGHRS; CDR2 reads YFSETQ. The CDR3 loop spans 15 amino acids. CDR3 nucleotides: TGCGCCAGCAGCTTGGCCGAGGTCACCTACAATGAGCAGTTCTTC. Its protein is CASSLAEVTYNEQFF.

The V call is TRBV7-9, the J call TRBJ1-6; D uncertain. V shed 2 bases and J shed 7 bases, with 3 bases lying between them. Germline V gene lookup returns CDR1 SEHNR and CDR2 FQNEAQ (reference sequence). The CDR3 runs to 12 residues. As DNA, the CDR3 is TGTGCCAGCAGCTTAAGCAATTCACCCCTCCACTTT. Amino acids: CASSLSNSPLHF.

The chain combines TRBV5-5 with TRBJ1-1; no definite D call. The V end lost 3 bases, the J end lost 2 bases, and 14 bases lay between the germline ends. This CDR3 is built from 15 residues. Germline CDR1 reads SGHKS; CDR2 reads YYEKEE (reference sequence). Here the CDR3 reads CASSSRPVLNTEAFF. The CDR3 coding sequence is TGTGCCAGCAGCTCTCGACCGGTCCTCAACACTGAAGCTTTCTTT.

The rearrangement uses TRBV6-5 and TRBJ2-7; 10 bases match TRBD1. The CDR3 consists of 16 residues. V lost 0 bases, J lost 6 bases, and 8 bases stayed unmatched. CDR1 and CDR2 (germline): MNHEY, SVGAGI. CDR3 in amino acids: CASSYSMGQGNLEQYF. CDR3 nucleotides: TGTGCCAGCAGTTACTCGATGGGACAGGGGAATCTCGAGCAGTACTTC.

The table lists this clone with a few counts. The genes are TRBV6-2 or TRBV6-3 and TRBJ1-2; TRBD1 matches at 7 bases. Germline V gene data show CDR1 as MNHEY and CDR2 as SVGEGT. V dropped 0 bases and J dropped 8; count of bases not matched to a gene: 6. The CDR3 has 14 amino acids. DNA for the CDR3: TGTGCCAGCAGTTACTCGGAGGGGGCGAGAGGCTACACCTTC. Translated, it gives CASSYSEGARGYTF.

The chain links TRBV24-1 to TRBJ2-7; D may be TRBD2 (5 bases). Germline-derived CDR1 and CDR2 are KGHDR and SFDVKD. V gave up 4 bases and J gave up 6 bases, with 9 bases separating them. The CDR3 length is 12 residues. This chain's CDR3 is CATSDGKREQYF. In DNA, the CDR3 is TGTGCCACCAGTGACGGGAAGCGCGAGCAGTACTTC.

The chain couples TRBV5-1 to TRBJ2-3; TRBD2 agrees at 10 bases. This CDR3 spans 16 amino acids. The J segment lost 2 bases and the V segment lost 2 bases, leaving 5 bases of the junction unmatched. Germline V lookup: CDR1 SGHRS, CDR2 YFSETQ. The CDR3 nucleotides are TGCGCCAGCAGCTTATCTAGCGGGGGAGTCACAGATACGCAGTATTTT. Translated, it gives CASSLSSGGVTDTQYF.

The chain combines TRBV5-1 with TRBJ2-4, with D hard to call. V lost 0 bases and J 2 bases, leaving 9 bases between the germline ends. CDR3 length equals 15 residues. Germline values: CDR1 SGHRS, CDR2 YFSETQ. The CDR3 is CASSLDGISKNIQYF. The CDR3 DNA is TGCGCCAGCAGCTTGGATGGGATCTCCAAAAACATTCAGTACTTC.

The chain has TRBV7-2 and TRBJ1-2; D remains ambiguous. This CDR3 has 14 amino acids. V was cut by 2 bases and J by 4 bases, with 11 bases left in between. Germline loops: CDR1 SGHTA, CDR2 FQGNSA. CDR3 nucleotides: TGTGCCAGCAGCTTACGCGGGGAAAGCTATGGCTACACCTTC. Protein product: CASSLRGESYGYTF.

This chain connects TRBV19 to TRBJ1-4; D ambiguous. Trimming shortened V by 3 bases and J by 6 bases, and 8 bases separated the two germline ends. The CDR3 is 13 residues long. Germline CDR1 reads LNHDA; CDR2 reads SQIVND (reference sequence). This CDR3 reads CASSMIRDEKLFF. The CDR3 bases are TGTGCCAGTAGTATGATCAGAGATGAAAAACTGTTTTTT.

V gene TRBV5-6 combines with J gene TRBJ2-7; possible D gene TRBD1, 5 bases. The germline V and J ends were trimmed by 0 bases and 5 bases, with 15 bases remaining between them. Germline values: CDR1 SGHDT, CDR2 YYEEEE. The CDR3 is 15 amino acids. CDR3 amino acids: CASSLAAGLSHEQYF. CDR3 coding DNA: TGTGCCAGCAGCTTGGCGGCAGGGTTATCTCACGAGCAGTACTTC.

The chain uses TRBV5-1 and TRBJ2-2; D not certain. CDR1 and CDR2 from the germline V gene are SGHRS and YFSETQ. Trimming took off 3 bases at V and 0 bases at J, with 6 bases between the two ends. This CDR3 has 14 residues. CDR3 in DNA: TGCGCCAGCAGCTCCCGCGCGAACACCGGGGAGCTGTTTTTT. Translation: CASSSRANTGELFF. The full variable domain, rest sourced from reference TRBV5-1 and TRBJ2-2, is KAGVTQTPRYLIKTRGQQVTLSCSPISGHRSVSWYQQTPGQGLQFLFEYFSETQRNKGNFPGRFSGRQFSNSRSEMNVSTLELGDSALYLCASSSRANTGELFFGEGSRLTVL.

This clone was counted only a few times. The chain links TRBV18 to TRBJ1-1; 9 bases agree with TRBD1. The CDR3 runs to 14 residues. Per the germline V gene, CDR1 is KGHSH and CDR2 is LQKENI. J was trimmed by 4 bases and V by 6 bases; bases with no gene match: 6. The CDR3 bases are TGTGCCAGCTCGCCCGGGACAGGGACCACTGAAGCTTTCTTT. Translating it yields CASSPGTGTTEAFF.

This rearrangement joins TRBV6-5 to TRBJ1-4; a possible D gene is TRBD1 (5 bases). CDR3 length equals 15 residues. Trimming removed 4 bases from V and 8 bases from J, with 17 bases in between. CDR1 is MNHEY, CDR2 SVGAGI, per germline. This chain's CDR3 is CASSSLRGREEKLFF. CDR3 DNA sequence: TGTGCCAGCAGTTCCCTGCGGGGGAGAGAGGAAAAACTGTTTTTT.

The CDR3 here is CASSCLDGSSYNEQFF. As DNA, the CDR3 is TGTGCCAGCAGCTGTTTGGACGGGAGCTCCTACAATGAGCAGTTCTTC. The chain carries TRBV11-3 and TRBJ2-1; D possibly corresponds to TRBD2 (6 bases). Germline CDR1 is SGHNT and CDR2 is YENEEA. The ends were cut back, 4 bases at V and 0 bases at J, with 13 bases in the middle. This CDR3 is built from 16 residues.

The rearrangement links TRBV6-4 to TRBJ2-1; TRBD2 matches 10 bases. The CDR3 is 14 residues long. Germline CDR1 MRHNA, CDR2 SNTAGT. V shed 4 bases and J 12 bases; nucleotides not matched to a gene: 9. CDR3 in DNA: TGTGCCAGCAGTGCGAGCTCGGTAGCGGGGGGGCAGTTCTTC. Residues: CASSASSVAGGQFF.

CDR3 sequence: CASSERGPPVYTF. The CDR3 nucleotides read TGTGCCAGCAGTGAAAGAGGTCCGCCAGTCTACACCTTC. The chain is built from TRBV25-1 and TRBJ1-2; D unclear. Between the trimmed V and J ends, which lost 2 bases and 10 bases, there was a span of 14 bases. Germline assignment: CDR1 MGHDK and CDR2 SYGVNS. The CDR3 is 13 amino acids.

The V call is TRBV18, the J call TRBJ2-6, with D possibly TRBD2 on 6 matching bases. CDR3 length equals 17 residues. Germline V gives CDR1 KGHSH, CDR2 LQKENI. Between the trimmed V and J ends, which lost 0 bases and 0 bases, there was a span of 9 bases. The CDR3 nucleotides are TGTGCCAGCTCACCACCGGGCGGGACCTCTGGGGCCAACGTCCTGACTTTC. Its protein is CASSPPGGTSGANVLTF.

The chain couples TRBV3-1 (or the pseudogene TRBV3-2) to TRBJ1-6; possibly TRBD1 for D (5 bases). The CDR3 loop spans 15 amino acids. Per germline, CDR1 LGHDT and CDR2 YNNKEL (reference sequence). Trimming stripped 0 bases from V and 7 bases from J, with 10 bases between. The CDR3 protein is CASSQEVGANSPLHF. The CDR3, as DNA: TGTGCCAGCAGCCAAGAAGTAGGGGCCAATTCACCCCTCCACTTT.

The V and J genes are TRBV19 and TRBJ1-5; tentative D call: TRBD1 (6 bases). The CDR3 covers 15 residues. CDR1 is LNHDA, CDR2 SQIVND, per germline (reference sequence). V lost 6 bases to trimming and J lost 5 bases, with 17 bases between them. CDR3 nucleotides: TGTGCCAGTAGGGGTAAAGTAGGGGGATATCAGCCCCAGCATTTT. Amino acid sequence: CASRGKVGGYQPQHF.

The genes are TRBV15 and TRBJ1-4; D gene unclear. V was clipped by 0 bases and J by 4 bases, with 6 bases between them. This CDR3 comprises 14 residues. Germline lookup yields CDR1 LNHNV and CDR2 YYDKDF (reference sequence). The CDR3 DNA reads TGTGCCACCAGCAGAGAAGCTTTTAATGAAAAACTGTTTTTT. Amino acids: CATSREAFNEKLFF. The complete variable domain, with remaining parts taken from reference TRBV15 and TRBJ1-4, reads DAMVIQNPRYQVTQFGKPVTLSCSQTLNHNVMYWYQQKSSQAPKLLFHYYDKDFNNEADTPDNFQSRRPNTSFCFLDIRSPGLGDTAMYLCATSREAFNEKLFFGSGTQLSVL.

The rearrangement joins TRBV19 to TRBJ1-5; 7 nucleotides agree with TRBD1. With 2 bases clipped from V and 6 bases from J, the junction kept 10 bases outside the gene matches. The CDR3 runs to 16 residues. Germline CDR1 and CDR2: LNHDA and SQIVND (reference sequence). The CDR3 DNA reads as TGTGCCAGTAGTATATCTACAGGGGAATTTGGTCAGCCCCAGCATTTT. Protein product: CASSISTGEFGQPQHF.

The chain joins TRBV9 to TRBJ1-2, with D perhaps TRBD1 (5 bases). CDR1 is SGDLS, CDR2 YYNGEE, per germline. V was cut by 0 bases and J by 4 bases, with 7 bases left in between. CDR3 size: 13 residues. The CDR3 nucleotides read TGTGCCAGCAGCGTAGGACAGTTCTATGGCTACACCTTC. Translated: CASSVGQFYGYTF.

The J gene is TRBJ2-5, the V gene TRBV12-3 or TRBV12-4, with no clear D. V lost 6 bases and J lost 7, with 9 bases in between. The CDR3 totals 11 residues. The CDR3 DNA follows: TGTGCCAGCAGCTCCCGAGGGACCCAGTACTTC. Translation: CASSSRGTQYF.

This clone showed up just once. This chain joins TRBV5-4 and TRBJ2-3; 11 bases line up with TRBD2. Trimming cost V 4 bases and J 2 bases; bases outside gene matches: 6. CDR3 length: 16 residues. Germline CDR1 and CDR2: SGHNT and YYREEE (reference sequence). The CDR3 spells CASSPRLAGHTDTQYF. For the CDR3, the DNA is TGTGCCAGCAGCCCTCGACTAGCGGGGCACACAGATACGCAGTATTTT.

The V and J genes are TRBV18 and TRBJ1-1; D is perhaps TRBD1 (6 bases). The germline gives CDR1 KGHSH, CDR2 LQKENI. This CDR3 comprises 14 residues. The V and J ends lost 6 bases and 1 base respectively, with 12 bases between them. Here the CDR3 DNA reads TGTGCCAGCTCCCCCAGGGGACAGAACACTGAAGCTTTCTTT. Encoded protein: CASSPRGQNTEAFF.

The V gene is TRBV19, the J gene TRBJ2-6; D gene uncertain. CDR1 is LNHDA and CDR2 is SQIVND in the germline V gene (reference sequence). This CDR3 has 15 amino acids. V was trimmed by 6 bases and J by 2 bases, leaving 11 bases between them. The CDR3 coding sequence is TGTGCCAGTAGGGACCAGGCTACTGGGGCCAACGTCCTGACTTTC. Its protein is CASRDQATGANVLTF. The full variable domain, completed using reference TRBV19 and TRBJ2-6, is DGGITQSPKYLFRKEGQNVTLSCEQNLNHDAMYWYRQDPGQGLRLIYYSQIVNDFQKGDIAEGYSVSREKKESFPLTVTSAQKNPTAFYLCASRDQATGANVLTFGAGSRLTVL.

This chain joins TRBV9 and TRBJ1-1, with D perhaps matching TRBD1 (5 bases). The CDR3 sequence is 14 residues long. V was clipped by 0 bases and J by 5 bases, with 11 bases between them. In germline, CDR1 is SGDLS, CDR2 YYNGEE. The CDR3 spells CASSVVRERTEAFF. DNA for the CDR3: TGTGCCAGCAGCGTAGTCAGGGAAAGAACTGAAGCTTTCTTT.

In this sample, this clone turned up once. The chain is built from TRBV19 and TRBJ2-2; D is unclear. With 6 bases removed from V and 0 bases from J, the gap between germline ends came to 8 bases. Germline V gene lookup returns CDR1 LNHDA and CDR2 SQIVND (reference sequence). The CDR3 totals 14 residues. The CDR3 nucleotides read TGTGCCAGTAGAACTAACCCGAACACCGGGGAGCTGTTTTTT. Protein product: CASRTNPNTGELFF. Using reference TRBV19 and TRBJ2-2 for the parts outside the CDR3, the full variable domain is DGGITQSPKYLFRKEGQNVTLSCEQNLNHDAMYWYRQDPGQGLRLIYYSQIVNDFQKGDIAEGYSVSREKKESFPLTVTSAQKNPTAFYLCASRTNPNTGELFFGEGSRLTVL.

This clone was seen just once. This rearrangement joins TRBV18 to TRBJ1-6; TRBD1 is a possible D gene (5 bases). V was pared by 7 bases and J by 10 bases, with 11 bases between. CDR3 length: 12 amino acids. Per the germline V gene, CDR1 is KGHSH and CDR2 is LQKENI. CDR3 DNA: TGTGCCAGCTGGGACGGCACGTCACCCCTCCACTTT. This translates into CASWDGTSPLHF.